One and the same sample provided the 32 T cell receptor beta chains below, sequenced in a study of blood T cell repertoires in COVID-19. The protocol was immunoSEQ multiplex PCR, while the TCRdb copy is restricted to in-frame clones and leaves out a portion. The sample yields 180,000 or so clones, about 88% seen once. Sequencing input: peripheral blood. The source of these receptors is an elderly woman in a cohort sampled during active or convalescent COVID-19.

The V and J genes are TRBV21-1 and TRBJ2-1; the DNA was not compared with TRBD2, the D call given in the table. TRBV21-1 is classified as a pseudogene. The CDR3 is 16 amino acids. DNA of the CDR3: TGTGCCAGCAGTCAGGTAGCGGCCCTAGTGTACAATGAGCAGTTCTTC. Translation gives CASSQVAALVYNEQFF.

The CDR3 spells CASSLRGAEPYGYTF. The DNA of the CDR3 is TGTGCCAGCAGCTTACGGGGGGCAGAACCCTATGGCTACACCTTC. V and J are TRBV7-9 and TRBJ1-2, with D perhaps matching TRBD1 (6 bases). CDR1 is SEHNR, CDR2 FQNEAQ, per germline (reference sequence). V shed 2 bases and J shed 4 bases, with 14 bases lying between them. The CDR3 runs to 15 residues.

This sequence joins TRBV12-5 and TRBJ1-4; 7 positions match TRBD1. The CDR3 totals 15 residues. Per germline, CDR1 LGHNT and CDR2 FRNRAP. Trimming cost V 2 bases and J 5 bases; bases outside gene matches: 5. The CDR3 DNA follows: TGTGCTAGTGGTTTGAGGGACAGAGTCAATGAAAAACTGTTTTTT. Protein: CASGLRDRVNEKLFF. Full variable domain (remainder filled in from reference TRBV12-5 and TRBJ1-4): DARVTQTPRHKVTEMGQEVTMRCQPILGHNTVFWYRQTMMQGLELLAYFRNRAPLDDSGMPKDRFSAEMPDATLATLKIQPSEPRDSAVYFCASGLRDRVNEKLFFGSGTQLSVL.

This clone was counted a few times. The chain carries TRBV9 and TRBJ2-2, with D possibly TRBD1 on 5 matching bases. Trimming removed 1 base from V and 6 bases from J, with 10 bases in between. This CDR3 contains 14 residues. Germline V gene data show CDR1 as SGDLS and CDR2 as YYNGEE. The CDR3, as DNA: TGTGCCAGCAGCGTACAGGGAATCCCCGGGGAGCTGTTTTTT. It specifies CASSVQGIPGELFF.

This clone showed up just once. This chain links TRBV7-6 with TRBJ2-2; D is uncertain. V lost 5 bases, J lost 5 bases, and 15 bases lay in between. The germline gives CDR1 SGHVS, CDR2 FNYEAQ. CDR3 length equals 15 residues. The CDR3 DNA reads TGTGCCAGCAGCCCTATTAAGACTGAAACCGGGGAGCTGTTTTTT. Encoded protein: CASSPIKTETGELFF.

The gene calls are TRBV6-6 and TRBJ2-3, with a weak D call TRBD2 (6 bases). Germline lookup yields CDR1 MNHNY and CDR2 SVGAGI (reference sequence). The CDR3 length is 13 residues. V was clipped by 6 bases and J by 2 bases, with 9 bases between them. The CDR3 reads CASRLALTDTQYF. In nucleotides, the CDR3 is TGTGCCAGCAGACTAGCCCTCACAGATACGCAGTATTTT.

This clone was detected once. The chain is built from TRBV20-1 and TRBJ2-5, with no clear D. From germline, CDR1 is DFQATT and CDR2 SNEGSKA (reference sequence). Deletions cut 3 bases from V and 5 bases from J, with 7 bases between. This CDR3 spans 11 amino acids. The CDR3 protein is CSASFVETQYF. DNA for the CDR3: TGCAGTGCTAGCTTTGTGGAGACCCAGTACTTC.

V usage is TRBV5-4 and J usage is TRBJ1-5; D gene unclear. This CDR3 has 13 amino acids. With 0 bases removed from V and 4 bases from J, the gap between germline ends came to 5 bases. Germline lookup yields CDR1 SGHNT and CDR2 YYREEE (reference sequence). The CDR3: CASSLGPNQPQHF. Written as DNA, the CDR3 is TGTGCCAGCAGCTTGGGGCCGAATCAGCCCCAGCATTTT.

This clone was observed a single time. The chain recombines TRBV18 with TRBJ1-1, with a tentative D call TRBD1 (6 bases). This CDR3 region has 15 residues. V was clipped by 4 bases and J by 3 bases, with 15 bases between them. CDR1 and CDR2 from the germline V gene are KGHSH and LQKENI. The CDR3 DNA follows: TGTGCCAGCTCACAGGGGGTGCCAGTAGACACTGAAGCTTTCTTT. Residues: CASSQGVPVDTEAFF.

In DNA, the CDR3 is TGTGCCAGCAGTTCGACAGGGGCAAGGGTTTACAATGAGCAGTTCTTC. It specifies CASSSTGARVYNEQFF. V usage is TRBV7-9 and J usage is TRBJ2-1, with 8 bases identical to TRBD1. V dropped 6 bases and J dropped 4; count of bases not matched to a gene: 11. Germline V gene sequence: CDR1 SEHNR, CDR2 FQNEAQ (reference sequence). The CDR3 is 16 amino acids.

This clone came up a few times. The V gene is TRBV5-1, the J gene TRBJ2-7, with 7 bases aligning to TRBD2. The junction had 4 bases not matched to a gene; V was cut back by 2 bases and J by 2 bases. The CDR3 totals 14 residues. The germline V gene has CDR1 SGHRS and CDR2 YFSETQ. The CDR3 sequence is CASSFWRETYEQYV. CDR3 nucleotide sequence: TGCGCCAGCAGCTTCTGGCGGGAGACCTACGAGCAGTACGTC.

The rearrangement links TRBV10-3 to TRBJ2-5; 10 nucleotides match TRBD2. This CDR3 comprises 13 residues. V trimming: 10 bases; J trimming: 5 bases; junction bases outside the gene matches: 7. Germline assignment: CDR1 ENHRY and CDR2 SYGVKD. CDR3 DNA: TGTGCCACCACCTCGACTAGCGGGGAGACCCAGTACTTC. Translated: CATTSTSGETQYF.

This clone appeared a few times. The chain joins TRBV5-5 to TRBJ2-1, with D possibly TRBD2 on 5 matching bases. Trimming stripped 1 base from V and 5 bases from J, with 10 bases between. CDR1 and CDR2 (germline): SGHKS, YYEKEE (reference sequence). CDR3 length equals 14 residues. DNA for the CDR3: TGTGCCAGCAGCTTGAGGACTCTGGACAATGAGCAGTTCTTC. Translated: CASSLRTLDNEQFF.

The chain is built from TRBV28 and TRBJ1-6; 9 positions agree with TRBD1. The germline CDR1 and CDR2 sequences are MDHEN and SYDVKM. V trimming: 1 base; J trimming: 8 bases; junction bases outside the gene matches: 3. The CDR3 is 15 amino acids. The CDR3 sequence: CASSLSGTGYSPLHF. The CDR3 nucleotides read TGTGCCAGCAGTTTATCCGGGACAGGGTATTCACCCCTCCACTTT. Supplemented by reference TRBV28 and TRBJ1-6, the full variable domain reads DVKVTQSSRYLVKRTGEKVFLECVQDMDHENMFWYRQDPGLGLRLIYFSYDVKMKEKGDIPEGYSVSREKKERFSLILESASTNQTSMYLCASSLSGTGYSPLHFGNGTRLTVT.

The genes are TRBV7-9 and TRBJ1-2; D is unclear. CDR1 is SEHNR, CDR2 FQNEAQ, per germline (reference sequence). The CDR3 spans 13 residues. V lost 1 base to trimming and J lost 4 bases, with 7 bases between them. CDR3 sequence: CASSLDLRYGYTF. The CDR3 coding sequence is TGTGCCAGCAGCTTAGACTTACGCTATGGCTACACCTTC.

This clone was found a few times. The CDR3 region has the DNA TGTGCCTGGAGTTACGTCACACAGGGTTTGGGCACCATATATTTT. Its protein product is CAWSYVTQGLGTIYF. The rearrangement links TRBV30 to TRBJ1-3; TRBD1 is a possible D gene (6 bases). Per germline, CDR1 GTSNPN and CDR2 SVGIG (reference sequence). The V end was cut by 2 bases, the J end by 9 bases, with 20 bases between. This CDR3 has 15 amino acids.

The genes are TRBV30 and TRBJ2-1; a weak D match, TRBD1 (6 bases). This CDR3 spans 13 amino acids. The germline V gene encodes CDR1 GTSNPN and CDR2 SVGIG (reference sequence). V lost 3 bases, J lost 7 bases, and 13 bases lay in between. In DNA, the CDR3 is TGTGCCTGGAGCCTACCAGGGGCGAATGAGCAGTTCTTC. Translated: CAWSLPGANEQFF.

The gene calls are TRBV4-1 and TRBJ2-3; 9 nucleotides match TRBD1. From germline, CDR1 is MGHRA and CDR2 YSYEKL. The ends lost 2 bases at V and 3 bases at J; junction bases unmatched: 15. CDR3 size: 19 residues. CDR3 in amino acids: CASSQLPTRQGGWTDTQYF. Here the CDR3 DNA reads TGCGCCAGCAGCCAACTCCCAACTCGACAGGGGGGATGGACAGATACGCAGTATTTT.

The chain has TRBV2 and TRBJ2-2, with D unclear. V lost 8 bases and J lost 6, with 16 bases in between. This CDR3 is built from 14 residues. CDR1 and CDR2 from the germline V gene are SNHLY and FYNNEI. The CDR3 sequence: CASVVEPEAGELFF. For the CDR3, the DNA is TGTGCCAGCGTTGTGGAGCCCGAGGCCGGGGAGCTGTTTTTT.

V gene TRBV28 combines with J gene TRBJ1-1; D remains ambiguous. Germline CDR1 and CDR2: MDHEN and SYDVKM. There are 12 residues in the CDR3. V shed 6 bases and J shed 1 base, with 6 bases lying between them. The CDR3 nucleotides are TGTGCCAGCAGGTCCTGGAACACTGAAGCTTTCTTT. Translation: CASRSWNTEAFF. The variable domain in full, with the rest retrieved from reference TRBV28 and TRBJ1-1, is DVKVTQSSRYLVKRTGEKVFLECVQDMDHENMFWYRQDPGLGLRLIYFSYDVKMKEKGDIPEGYSVSREKKERFSLILESASTNQTSMYLCASRSWNTEAFFGQGTRLTVV.

J is TRBJ2-7 and V is TRBV6-5, with TRBD1 matching over 8 bases. J gave up 1 base and V 2 bases, and 1 base lay outside the gene matches. The germline V gene has CDR1 MNHEY and CDR2 SVGAGI. The CDR3 length is 14 residues. The CDR3 loop reads CASSYGQGSYEQYV. In DNA form, the CDR3 reads TGTGCCAGCAGTTACGGACAGGGTTCCTACGAGCAGTACGTC.

V gene TRBV6-5 combines with J gene TRBJ2-1; D remains unclear. The CDR3 runs to 15 residues. Trimming pared 5 bases from V and 9 bases from J, leaving 20 bases between. Looked up from germline, CDR1 is MNHEY and CDR2 is SVGAGI. This CDR3 reads CASSLPGLNPPEQFF. CDR3 bases: TGTGCCAGCAGTCTACCAGGCCTAAACCCCCCTGAGCAGTTCTTC.

The chain joins TRBV6-5 to TRBJ1-2; 11 bases agree with TRBD1. The CDR3 length is 15 residues. V lost 0 bases and J lost 7; bases outside the gene matches: 4. The germline gives CDR1 MNHEY, CDR2 SVGAGI. This chain's CDR3 is CASSYSDRGRSGYTF. The CDR3 DNA reads TGTGCCAGCAGTTACTCGGACAGGGGGCGGAGTGGCTACACCTTC.

V and J are TRBV6-4 and TRBJ2-1; the D gene is possibly TRBD1 (6 bases). The CDR3 is made up of 13 amino acids. Germline-derived CDR1 and CDR2 are MRHNA and SNTAGT. Deletions cut 2 bases from V and 5 bases from J, with 7 bases between. The CDR3 spells CASSDRDNNEQFF. CDR3 sequence (DNA): TGTGCCAGCAGTGACAGGGACAACAATGAGCAGTTCTTC.

The chain employs TRBV7-6 and TRBJ1-5; 8 nucleotides align to TRBD1. With 4 bases clipped from V and 7 bases from J, the junction kept 6 bases outside the gene matches. The CDR3 is 14 amino acids. Looked up from germline, CDR1 is SGHVS and CDR2 is FNYEAQ. CDR3 sequence (DNA): TGTGCCAGCAGCTCCGGGACAGGCGGACAGCCCCAGCATTTT. Translated: CASSSGTGGQPQHF.

Only one count was recorded for this clone. J is TRBJ2-7 and V is TRBV5-1, with 10 positions matching TRBD1. Germline values: CDR1 SGHRS, CDR2 YFSETQ. Trimming took 4 bases from V and 7 from J; bases not matched to a gene: 11. There are 15 residues in the CDR3. Here the CDR3 reads CASSPGGTGVFEQYF. In DNA form, the CDR3 reads TGCGCCAGCAGCCCTGGAGGGACAGGGGTATTTGAGCAGTACTTC.

The V call is TRBV7-9, the J call TRBJ2-2; D is possibly TRBD1 (6 bases). CDR1 SEHNR and CDR2 FQNEAQ come from the germline V gene (reference sequence). Trimming cost V 5 bases and J 6 bases, with 25 bases left between them. The CDR3 is 18 amino acids. Here the CDR3 reads CASSPTGTPGWGPGELFF. The DNA for the CDR3 is TGTGCCAGCAGCCCTACCGGGACACCAGGATGGGGACCCGGGGAGCTGTTTTTT.

The rearrangement uses TRBV6-5 and TRBJ1-1; tentatively, D is TRBD1 (6 bases). With 5 bases removed from V and 5 bases from J, the gap between germline ends came to 15 bases. CDR1 and CDR2 (germline): MNHEY, SVGAGI. The CDR3 runs to 14 residues. The CDR3 DNA sequence: TGTGCCAGCAGTCCCGGGGGGCACAGGACTGAAGCTTTCTTT. Encoded protein: CASSPGGHRTEAFF.

The chain has TRBV2 and TRBJ2-3, with TRBD2 matching over 7 bases. This CDR3 is 17 amino acids long. Per the germline V gene, CDR1 is SNHLY and CDR2 is FYNNEI. After removal of 6 bases from V and 0 bases from J, the junction contained 12 bases not matched to a gene. For the CDR3, the DNA is TGTGCCAGCAGGCGACGTTGGGGGGGTGCTAGCACAGATACGCAGTATTTT. The encoded protein is CASRRRWGGASTDTQYF.

This chain uses TRBV28 with TRBJ1-2; D may be TRBD1 (6 bases). The V gene's germline CDR1 is MDHEN and CDR2 SYDVKM. Deletions cut 9 bases from V and 2 bases from J, with 13 bases between. CDR3 length: 13 amino acids. CDR3 coding DNA: TGTGCCAGTCGTACAGGGACCAACTATGGCTACACCTTC. This encodes CASRTGTNYGYTF.

The rearrangement uses TRBV24-1 and TRBJ2-5; D call uncertain. This CDR3 comprises 15 residues. Looked up from germline, CDR1 is KGHDR and CDR2 is SFDVKD. V was shortened by 3 bases and J by 5 bases, with 15 bases between the two germline ends. The CDR3 region has the DNA TGTGCCACCAGTGATCACCTTCGAAGGCGGGAGACCCAGTACTTC. Encoded protein: CATSDHLRRRETQYF.

The chain carries TRBV11-1 and TRBJ2-7; 9 nucleotides match TRBD1. The length of the CDR3 is 15 residues. The germline gives CDR1 SGHAT, CDR2 FQDESV (reference sequence). V lost 5 bases to trimming and J lost 2 bases; unmatched junction nucleotides: 7. The DNA of the CDR3 is TGTGCCAGCAGCGAACTTGGACAGGGGACCTACGAGCAGTACTTC. Protein sequence: CASSELGQGTYEQYF.